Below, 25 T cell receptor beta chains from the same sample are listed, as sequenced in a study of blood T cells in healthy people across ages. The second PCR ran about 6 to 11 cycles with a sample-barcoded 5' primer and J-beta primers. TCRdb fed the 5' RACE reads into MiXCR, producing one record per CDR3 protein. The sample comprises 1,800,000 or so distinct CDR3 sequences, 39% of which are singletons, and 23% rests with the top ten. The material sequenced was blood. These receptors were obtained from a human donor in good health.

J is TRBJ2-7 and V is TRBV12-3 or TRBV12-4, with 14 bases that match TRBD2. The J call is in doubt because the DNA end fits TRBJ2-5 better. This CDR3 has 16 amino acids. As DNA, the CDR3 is TGTGCCAGCAGTTCTCGACTAGCGGGGGGGAAAGAGACCCAGTACTTC. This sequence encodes CASSSRLAGGKETQYF.

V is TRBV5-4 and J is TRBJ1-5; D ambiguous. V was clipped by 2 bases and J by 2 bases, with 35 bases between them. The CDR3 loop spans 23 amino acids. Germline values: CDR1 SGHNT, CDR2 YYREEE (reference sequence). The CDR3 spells CASSFRSVTQPNHPPRGNQPQHF. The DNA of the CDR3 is TGTGCCAGCAGCTTTAGGTCCGTGACCCAGCCAAATCACCCTCCTAGGGGCAATCAGCCCCAGCATTTT.

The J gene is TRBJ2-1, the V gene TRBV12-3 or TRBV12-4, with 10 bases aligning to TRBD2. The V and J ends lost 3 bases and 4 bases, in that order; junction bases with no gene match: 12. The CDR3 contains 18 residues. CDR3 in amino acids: CASSLGGVSGGAYNEQFF. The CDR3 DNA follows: TGTGCCAGCAGTTTGGGGGGGGTCAGCGGGGGGGCGTACAATGAGCAGTTCTTC.

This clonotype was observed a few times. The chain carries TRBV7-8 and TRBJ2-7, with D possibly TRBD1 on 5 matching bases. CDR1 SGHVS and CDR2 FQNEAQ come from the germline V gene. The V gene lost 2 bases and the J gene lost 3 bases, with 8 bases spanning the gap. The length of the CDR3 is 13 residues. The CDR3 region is CASSLRQLYEQYF. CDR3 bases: TGTGCCAGCAGCTTAAGACAGCTCTACGAGCAGTACTTC.

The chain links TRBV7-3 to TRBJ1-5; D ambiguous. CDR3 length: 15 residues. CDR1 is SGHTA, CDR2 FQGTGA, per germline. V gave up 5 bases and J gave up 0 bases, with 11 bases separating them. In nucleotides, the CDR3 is TGTGCCAGCAGCCGAGCACAGATTAGCAATCAGCCCCAGCATTTT. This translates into CASSRAQISNQPQHF.

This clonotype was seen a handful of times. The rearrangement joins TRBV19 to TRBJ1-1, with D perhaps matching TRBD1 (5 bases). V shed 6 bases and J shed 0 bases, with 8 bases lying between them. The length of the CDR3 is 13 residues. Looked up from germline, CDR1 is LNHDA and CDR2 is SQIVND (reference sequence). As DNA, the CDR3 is TGTGCCAGTAGGCGACAGCTGAACACTGAAGCTTTCTTT. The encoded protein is CASRRQLNTEAFF.

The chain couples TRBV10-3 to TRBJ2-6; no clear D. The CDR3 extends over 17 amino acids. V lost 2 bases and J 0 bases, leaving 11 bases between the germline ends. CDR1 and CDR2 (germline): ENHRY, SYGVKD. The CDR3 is CAISEPLTRSGANVLTF. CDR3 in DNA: TGTGCCATCAGTGAGCCTCTGACCCGCTCTGGGGCCAACGTCCTGACTTTC.

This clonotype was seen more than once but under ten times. The CDR3 region is CSVEVMTGSYGYTF. CDR3 nucleotide sequence: TGCAGCGTTGAGGTTATGACAGGGTCTTATGGCTACACCTTC. The chain couples TRBV29-1 to TRBJ1-2; 7 nucleotides match TRBD1. The CDR3 sequence is 14 residues long. Trimming removed 3 bases from V and 5 bases from J; junction bases left unmatched: 9. The germline CDR1 and CDR2 sequences are SQVTM and ANQGSEA.

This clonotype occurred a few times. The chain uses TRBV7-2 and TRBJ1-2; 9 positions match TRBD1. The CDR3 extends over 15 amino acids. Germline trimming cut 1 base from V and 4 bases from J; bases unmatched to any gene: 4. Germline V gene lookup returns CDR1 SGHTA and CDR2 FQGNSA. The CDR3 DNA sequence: TGTGCCAGCAGCTTAGACAGGGGGCAATCCTATGGCTACACCTTC. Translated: CASSLDRGQSYGYTF.

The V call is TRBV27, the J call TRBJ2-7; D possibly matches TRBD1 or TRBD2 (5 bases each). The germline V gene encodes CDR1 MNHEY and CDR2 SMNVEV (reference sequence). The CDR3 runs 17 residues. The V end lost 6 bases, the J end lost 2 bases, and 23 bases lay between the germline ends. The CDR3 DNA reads TGTGCCAGCAGCGAAATTGGGACGACAGTCCCACCCTACGAGCAGTACTTC. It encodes CASSEIGTTVPPYEQYF.

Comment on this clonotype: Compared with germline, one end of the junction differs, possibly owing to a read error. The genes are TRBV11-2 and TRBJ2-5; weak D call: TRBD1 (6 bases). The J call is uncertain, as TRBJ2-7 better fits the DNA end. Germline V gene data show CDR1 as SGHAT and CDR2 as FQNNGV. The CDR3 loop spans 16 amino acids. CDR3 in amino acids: CAGSRRDILSPNEQYF. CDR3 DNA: TGTGCCGGCAGCAGAAGGGACATCCTTTCTCCCAACGAGCAGTACTTC.

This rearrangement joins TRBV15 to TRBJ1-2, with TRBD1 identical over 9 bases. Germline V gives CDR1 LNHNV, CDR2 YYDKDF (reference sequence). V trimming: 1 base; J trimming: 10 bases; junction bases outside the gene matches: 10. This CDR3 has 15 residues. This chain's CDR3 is CATSRGPRQGVDYTF. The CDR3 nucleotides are TGTGCCACCAGCAGAGGACCAAGACAGGGGGTGGACTACACCTTC. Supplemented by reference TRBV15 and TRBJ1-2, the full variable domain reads DAMVIQNPRYQVTQFGKPVTLSCSQTLNHNVMYWYQQKSSQAPKLLFHYYDKDFNNEADTPDNFQSRRPNTSFCFLDIRSPGLGDTAMYLCATSRGPRQGVDYTFGSGTRLTVV.

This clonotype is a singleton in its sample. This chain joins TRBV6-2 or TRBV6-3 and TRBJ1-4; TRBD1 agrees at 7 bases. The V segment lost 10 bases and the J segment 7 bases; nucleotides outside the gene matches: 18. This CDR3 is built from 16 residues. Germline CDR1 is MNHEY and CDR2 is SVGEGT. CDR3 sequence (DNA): TGTGCCATCTCGACTTTCCCGGGACAGAGTAGTGAAAAACTGTTTTTT. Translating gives CAISTFPGQSSEKLFF.

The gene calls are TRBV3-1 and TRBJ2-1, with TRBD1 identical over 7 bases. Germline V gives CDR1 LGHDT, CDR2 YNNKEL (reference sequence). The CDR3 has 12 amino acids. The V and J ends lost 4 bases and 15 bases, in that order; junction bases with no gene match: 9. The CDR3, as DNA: TGTGCCAGCAGCCTATTAAGACAGGGAATGTTCTTC. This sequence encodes CASSLLRQGMFF.

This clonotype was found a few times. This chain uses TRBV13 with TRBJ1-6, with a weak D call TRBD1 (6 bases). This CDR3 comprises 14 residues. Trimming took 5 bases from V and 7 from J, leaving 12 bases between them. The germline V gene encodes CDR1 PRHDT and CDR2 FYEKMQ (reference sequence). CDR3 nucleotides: TGTGCCAGCAGCACTTCAGGGGACAATTCACCCCTCCACTTT. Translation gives CASSTSGDNSPLHF. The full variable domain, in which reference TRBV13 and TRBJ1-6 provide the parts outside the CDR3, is AAGVIQSPRHLIKEKRETATLKCYPIPRHDTVYWYQQGPGQDPQFLISFYEKMQSDKGSIPDRFSAQQFSDYHSELNMSSLELGDSALYFCASSTSGDNSPLHFGNGTRLTVT.

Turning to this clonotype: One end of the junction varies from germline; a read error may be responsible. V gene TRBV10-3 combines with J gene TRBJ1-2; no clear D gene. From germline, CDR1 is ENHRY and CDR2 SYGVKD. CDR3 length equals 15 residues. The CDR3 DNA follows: TGTGCCATCAGAGAAGTCCCAAGCTCGGACTATTGCTACACCTTC. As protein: CAIREVPSSDYCYTF.

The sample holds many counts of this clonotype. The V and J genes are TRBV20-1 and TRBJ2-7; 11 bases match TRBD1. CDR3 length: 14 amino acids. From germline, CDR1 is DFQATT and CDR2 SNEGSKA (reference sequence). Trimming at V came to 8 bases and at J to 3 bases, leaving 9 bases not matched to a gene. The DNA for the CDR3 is TGCAGTTCGGAACGGACAGGGGGCAACTACGAGCAGTACTTC. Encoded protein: CSSERTGGNYEQYF.

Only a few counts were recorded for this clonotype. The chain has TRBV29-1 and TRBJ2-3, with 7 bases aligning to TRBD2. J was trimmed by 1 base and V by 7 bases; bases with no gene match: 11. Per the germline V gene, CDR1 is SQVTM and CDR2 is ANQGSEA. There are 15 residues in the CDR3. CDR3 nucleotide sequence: TGCAGCGCTGCTCTAGGGAGGGGAGGCACAGATACGCAGTATTTT. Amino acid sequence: CSAALGRGGTDTQYF.

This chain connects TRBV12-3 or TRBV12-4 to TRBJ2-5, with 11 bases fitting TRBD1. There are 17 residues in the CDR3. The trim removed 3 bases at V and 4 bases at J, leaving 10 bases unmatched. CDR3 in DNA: TGTGCCAGCAGTTTCATTCCCGGGACAGGGGGTGGAGAGACCCAGTACTTC. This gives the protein CASSFIPGTGGGETQYF.

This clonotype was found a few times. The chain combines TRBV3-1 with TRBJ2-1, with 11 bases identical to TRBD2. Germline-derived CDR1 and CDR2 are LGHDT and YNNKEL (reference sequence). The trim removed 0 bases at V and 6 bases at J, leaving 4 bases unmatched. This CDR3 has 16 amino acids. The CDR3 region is CASSQEFTSGSNEQFF. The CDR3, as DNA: TGTGCCAGCAGCCAAGAGTTTACTAGCGGGAGCAATGAGCAGTTCTTC.

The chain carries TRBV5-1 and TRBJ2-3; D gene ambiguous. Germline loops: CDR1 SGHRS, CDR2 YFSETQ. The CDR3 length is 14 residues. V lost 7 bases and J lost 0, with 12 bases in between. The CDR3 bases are TGCGCCAGCCGACCCGGGCCTAGCACAGATACGCAGTATTTT. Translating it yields CASRPGPSTDTQYF.

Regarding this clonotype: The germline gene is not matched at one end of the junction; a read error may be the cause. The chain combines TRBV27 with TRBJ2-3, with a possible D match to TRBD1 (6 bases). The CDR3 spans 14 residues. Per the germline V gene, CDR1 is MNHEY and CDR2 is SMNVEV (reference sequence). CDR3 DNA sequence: TGTGCCAGCAGTTTGGGGCGGAGGACAGATACGCGGTATTTT. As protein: CASSLGRRTDTRYF.

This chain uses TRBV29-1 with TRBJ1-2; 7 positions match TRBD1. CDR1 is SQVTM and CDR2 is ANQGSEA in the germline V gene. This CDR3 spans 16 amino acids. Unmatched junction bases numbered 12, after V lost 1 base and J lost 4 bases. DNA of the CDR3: TGCAGCGTTGAAGGGGAGATTCGGGACAGCTCCTATGGCTACACCTTC. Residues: CSVEGEIRDSSYGYTF.

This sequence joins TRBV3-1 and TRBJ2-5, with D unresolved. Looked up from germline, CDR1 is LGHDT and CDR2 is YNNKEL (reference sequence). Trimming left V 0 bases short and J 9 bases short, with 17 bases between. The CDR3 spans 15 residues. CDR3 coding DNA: TGTGCCAGCAGCCAAGAGTCCACCCCTTATGGGTCCCAGTACTTC. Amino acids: CASSQESTPYGSQYF.

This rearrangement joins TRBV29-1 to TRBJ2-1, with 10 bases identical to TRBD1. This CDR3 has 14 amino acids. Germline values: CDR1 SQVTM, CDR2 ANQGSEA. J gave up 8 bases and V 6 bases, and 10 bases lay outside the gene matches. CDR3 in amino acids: CSVQRDRGTHEQFF. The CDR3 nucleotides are TGCAGCGTACAACGGGACAGGGGTACGCATGAGCAGTTCTTC.